This T cell receptor beta chain is from a study of preoperative IRX-2 immunotherapy in early breast cancer. Here immunoSEQ multiplex PCR was the method, and the copy in TCRdb shows in-frame clones only, minus some. The table lists about 19,000 clones, around 81% of them singletons. V was shortened by 6 bases and J by 4 bases, with 9 bases between the two germline ends. The length of the CDR3 is 12 residues. CDR1 and CDR2 (germline): SNHLY, FYNNEI. Regarding treatment: preoperative locoregional IRX-2 cytokine immunotherapy. This phase Ib study tested locoregional IRX-2 cytokine immunotherapy given before surgery.

This specimen was lymph node tissue, taken after IRX-2 immunotherapy. The source of this sequence is a human donor with breast cancer. V is TRBV2 and J is TRBJ2-5; D possibly corresponds to TRBD1 (5 bases). The CDR3 loop is CASRDSGETQYF. The CDR3 DNA reads as TGTGCCAGCAGAGACAGTGGAGAGACCCAGTACTTC.